The following is a TCR beta chain sequence with its context. Antigen specificity is unknown. Profiled with immunoSEQ multiplex PCR; TCRdb holds only in-frame clones, not every one. The sample consists of about 1 million clones, around 74% of them appearing once. This specimen belongs to a study of shared clonotypes between healthy human individuals. Study-wide results and caveats: Memory subsets generally showed lower estimated richness than naive subsets. The generation probabilities recorded for non-shared clonotypes fell below those of clonotypes shared by all four donors. Several donors shared approximately 5% of their naive CD4 clonotypes. Sequencing of the sorted subsets was shown by rarefaction to be incomplete despite large depth.

This CDR3 has 13 amino acids. Germline V gene sequence: CDR1 GTSNPN, CDR2 SVGIG (reference sequence). The V segment lost 1 base and the J segment 9 bases; nucleotides outside the gene matches: 2. The clonotype was recovered from a young man in good health. The sequencing input was memory CD4+ T cells sorted from blood. Documented subset: CD45RA-negative fraction. The chain recombines TRBV30 with TRBJ2-1, with 11 bases that match TRBD2. The chain's CDR3 is CAWSGLAGLEQFF. In DNA form, the CDR3 reads TGTGCCTGGAGTGGACTAGCGGGACTTGAGCAGTTCTTC. The whole variable domain, filled in from reference TRBV30 and TRBJ2-1, reads SQTIHQWPATLVQPVGSPLSLECTVEGTSNPNLYWYRQAAGRGLQLLFYSVGIGQISSEVPQNLSASRPQDRQFILSSKKLLLSDSGFYLCAWSGLAGLEQFFGPGTRLTVL.